This entry concerns a single T cell receptor (beta chain). Repertoires were generated with immunoSEQ multiplex PCR, while TCRdb's copy carries only in-frame clones and drops some. The sample has about 69,000 clones, approximately 88% seen once. This sample stems from a study of technical replicates of blood from a handful of donors. V shed 3 bases and J shed 0 bases, with 7 bases lying between them. The V gene's germline CDR1 is SGHTA and CDR2 FQGTGA. The CDR3 is made up of 14 amino acids. The sequence was collected from a human donor in good health. Some clones in this sample may be carry-over from other donors' samples. V and J are TRBV7-3 and TRBJ2-3; D is ambiguous. Material: PBMCs. Written as DNA, the CDR3 is TGTGCCAGCAGCTTGGGCGAGAGCACAGATACGCAGTATTTT. It is translated as CASSLGESTDTQYF.